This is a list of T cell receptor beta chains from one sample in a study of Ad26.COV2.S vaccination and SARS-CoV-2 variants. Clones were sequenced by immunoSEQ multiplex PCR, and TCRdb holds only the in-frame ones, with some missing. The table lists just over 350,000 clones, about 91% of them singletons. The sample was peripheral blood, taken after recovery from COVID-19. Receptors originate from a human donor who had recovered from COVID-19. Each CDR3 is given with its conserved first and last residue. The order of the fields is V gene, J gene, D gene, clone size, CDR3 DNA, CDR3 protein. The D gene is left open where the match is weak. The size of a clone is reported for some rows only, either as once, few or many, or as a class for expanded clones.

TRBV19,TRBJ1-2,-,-,TGTGCCAGTAGTATTCTGAATGGCTACACCTTC,CASSILNGYTF
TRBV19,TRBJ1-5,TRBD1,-,TGTGCCAGTAGTCCCCGTCTCGGACAGGGGAACCAGCCCCAGCATTTT,CASSPRLGQGNQPQHF
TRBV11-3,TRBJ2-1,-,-,TGTGCCAGCAGCCTTCGTTTGTCGAGCTCCTACAATGAGCAGTTCTTC,CASSLRLSSSYNEQFF
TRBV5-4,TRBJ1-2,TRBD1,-,TGTGCCAGCAGGGCCCAGGGGGCATATGGCTACACCTTC,CASRAQGAYGYTF
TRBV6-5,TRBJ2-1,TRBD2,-,TGTGCCAGCAGGACCACTAGCGGGGGGGCTGACGAGCAGTTCTTC,CASRTTSGGADEQFF
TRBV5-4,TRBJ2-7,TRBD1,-,TGTGCCAGCAGCTCACCGGGACAGGGGCCCCAGTACGAGCAGTACTTC,CASSSPGQGPQYEQYF
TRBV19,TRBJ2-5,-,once,TGTGCCAGTAGTACCTCGGGACGGAAAGAGACCCAGTACTTC,CASSTSGRKETQYF
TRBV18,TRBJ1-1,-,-,TGTGCCAGCTCACCCCGGGACACAAAGAACACTGAAGCTTTCTTT,CASSPRDTKNTEAFF
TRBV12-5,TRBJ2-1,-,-,TGTGCTAGTGGGCCGCAGGTGGGCTCCTACAATGAGCAGTTCTTC,CASGPQVGSYNEQFF
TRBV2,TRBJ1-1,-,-,TGTGCCAGCAGTGAAGCAAGGGGGGCTGCTTTCTTT,CASSEARGAAFF
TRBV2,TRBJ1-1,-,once,TGTGCCAGCAGGACTCAAGGGGGGAGCACTGAAGCTTTCTTT,CASRTQGGSTEAFF
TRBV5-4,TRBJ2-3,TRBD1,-,TGTGCCAGCAGCGGGGGACAGTTCAGGACAGATACGCAGTATTTT,CASSGGQFRTDTQYF
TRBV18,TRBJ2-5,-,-,TGTGCCAGCTCACCCCTCCAGACCCAGTACTTC,CASSPLQTQYF
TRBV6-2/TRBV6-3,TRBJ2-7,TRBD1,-,TGTGCCAGCAGCGGACAGGGATCCTACGAGCAGTACTTC,CASSGQGSYEQYF
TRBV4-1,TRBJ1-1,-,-,TGCGCCAGCAGCCAAGTCCCGAGTGGGAACACTGAAGCTTTCTTT,CASSQVPSGNTEAFF
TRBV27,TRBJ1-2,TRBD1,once,TGTGCCAGCAGTTCCGACAGGGGGCGCGGCTACACCTTC,CASSSDRGRGYTF
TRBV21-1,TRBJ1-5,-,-,TGTGCCAGCAGCAAAGGGGGGCCCCGCGGGACAGATGTTATTTGCAATCAGCCCCAGCATTTT,CASSKGGPRGTDVICNQPQHF
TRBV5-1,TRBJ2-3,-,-,TGCGCCAGCAGTCCGAACGGAGATACGCAGTATTTT,CASSPNGDTQYF
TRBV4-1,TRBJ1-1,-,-,TGCGCCAGCAGCCAAAGCTGGGAACTCATGAACACTGAAGCTTTCTTT,CASSQSWELMNTEAFF
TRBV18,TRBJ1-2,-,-,TGTGCCAGCTCTACGGGAGGCGGGGAATATGGCTACACCTTC,CASSTGGGEYGYTF
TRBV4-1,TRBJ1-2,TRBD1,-,TGCGCCAGCAGCCAAACGACAGGGACCTTTGGCTACACCTTC,CASSQTTGTFGYTF
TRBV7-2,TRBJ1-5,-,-,TGTGCCAGCAGCTTTCTGTCTGGTGAGCCCCAGCATTTT,CASSFLSGEPQHF
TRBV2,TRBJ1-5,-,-,TGTGCCAGCAATGGTCCGGGGAATAGCAATCAGCCCCAGCATTTT,CASNGPGNSNQPQHF
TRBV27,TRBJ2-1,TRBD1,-,TGTGCCAGCAGTTTATTCGAGACAGGGGATGAGCAGTTCTTC,CASSLFETGDEQFF
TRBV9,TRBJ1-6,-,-,TGTGCCAGCAGCCCCCTTGAGGGGGATTCACCCCTCCACTTT,CASSPLEGDSPLHF
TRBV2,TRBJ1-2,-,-,TGTGCCAGCACTAGCCCCCCGGGACATAGCTATGGCTACACCTTC,CASTSPPGHSYGYTF
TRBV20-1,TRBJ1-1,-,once,TGCAGTGCTAGAAACTCGCCAAAAGCTTTCTTT,CSARNSPKAFF
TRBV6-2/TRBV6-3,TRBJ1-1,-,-,TGTGCCAGCAGTGCGGGGAGACCTAACACTGAAGCTTTCTTT,CASSAGRPNTEAFF
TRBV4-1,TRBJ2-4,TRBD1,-,TGCGCCAGCAGCCAATTTCGACAGGGGTCCAACATTCAGTACTTC,CASSQFRQGSNIQYF
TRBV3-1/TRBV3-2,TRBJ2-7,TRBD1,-,TGTGCCAGCAGCCCGATAGGGGGCTTTGGGGAGCAGTACTTC,CASSPIGGFGEQYF
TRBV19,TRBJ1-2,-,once,TGTGCCAGTAGGGTCCCAGGGAACTATGGCTACACCTTC,CASRVPGNYGYTF
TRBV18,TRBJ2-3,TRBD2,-,TGTGCCAGCTCACCGCGGGGGGGCCGCCTGGATACGCAGTATTTT,CASSPRGGRLDTQYF
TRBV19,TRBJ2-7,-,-,TGTGCCAGTAGTATTAGCCAGGACGTCTATTACGAGCAGTACTTC,CASSISQDVYYEQYF
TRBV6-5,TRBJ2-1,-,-,TGTGCCAGCAGTTACGGACAGACGAACAATGAGCAGTTCTTC,CASSYGQTNNEQFF
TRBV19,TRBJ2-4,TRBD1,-,TGTGCCAGTAGTATTGCTTGGTCGGGACAGAAGACCCGACTGACCAAAAACATTCAGTACTTC,CASSIAWSGQKTRLTKNIQYF
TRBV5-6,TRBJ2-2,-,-,TGTGCCAGCAGCGTGCCGGGACATCCTGGAAAAAACACCGGGGAGCTGTTTTTT,CASSVPGHPGKNTGELFF
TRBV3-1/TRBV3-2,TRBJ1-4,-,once,TGTGCCAGCAGCCAAGCTCGGCAGGGGTGGGAAAAACTGTTTTTT,CASSQARQGWEKLFF
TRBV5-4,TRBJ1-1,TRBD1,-,TGTGCCAGCAGCTTCCGAACAGGGGGATCTGAAGCTTTCTTT,CASSFRTGGSEAFF
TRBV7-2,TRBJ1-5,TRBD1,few,TGTGCCAGCAGCTTAGGGACAGGGGGCGGCAATCAGCCCCAGCATTTT,CASSLGTGGGNQPQHF
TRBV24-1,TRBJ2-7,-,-,TGTGCCACCAGTGCGGGGGCAGAGCCCTTGGACGAGCAGTACTTC,CATSAGAEPLDEQYF
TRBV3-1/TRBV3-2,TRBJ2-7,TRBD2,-,TGTGCCAGCAGCCCCCGGGAAGCGGGGGGGCTTGAGCAGTACTTC,CASSPREAGGLEQYF
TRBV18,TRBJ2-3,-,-,TGTGCCAGCTCACCCCGGGGTCAAGCTCCAGATACGCAGTATTTT,CASSPRGQAPDTQYF
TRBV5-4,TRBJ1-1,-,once,TGTGCCAGCAGCTTGGAAAGCAGGTTCAACACTGAAGCTTTCTTT,CASSLESRFNTEAFF
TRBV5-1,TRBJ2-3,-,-,TGCGCCAGCAGCTTGGGAGGCACAGATACGCAGTATTTT,CASSLGGTDTQYF
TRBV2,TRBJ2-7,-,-,TGTGCCAGCAAGGGCGCGGTATACGAGCAGTACTTC,CASKGAVYEQYF
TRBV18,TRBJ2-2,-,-,TGTGCCAGCTCACCACCGGGGACCTACACCGGGGAGCTGTTTTTT,CASSPPGTYTGELFF
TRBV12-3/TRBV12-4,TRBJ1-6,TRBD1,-,TGTGCCAGCAGTGGACAGGGAAATTCACCCCTCCACTTT,CASSGQGNSPLHF
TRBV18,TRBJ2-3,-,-,TGTGCCAGCTCACCGATACCGGGACTTGGCACAGATACGCAGTATTTT,CASSPIPGLGTDTQYF
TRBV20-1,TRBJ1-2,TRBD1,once,TGCAGTGCCGACAGGGGGCATGGCTACACCTTC,CSADRGHGYTF
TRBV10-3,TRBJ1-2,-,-,TGTGCCATCAGTGAGGCGACTAACTATGGCTACACCTTC,CAISEATNYGYTF
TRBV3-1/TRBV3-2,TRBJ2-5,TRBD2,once,TGTGCCAGCAGCCAGGCTCCCGTTAGCGGGGGGAAGGAGACCCAGTACTTC,CASSQAPVSGGKETQYF
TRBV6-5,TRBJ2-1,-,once,TGTGCCAGCAGGCCCCGGGATTTCTACAATGAGCAGTTCTTC,CASRPRDFYNEQFF
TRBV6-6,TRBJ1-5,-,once,TGTGCCAGCAGTCCCTCAGTTTGGACGTCTAGCAATCAGCCCCAGCATTTT,CASSPSVWTSSNQPQHF
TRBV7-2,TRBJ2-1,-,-,TGTGCCAGCAGCTTAGGACTAGGAGGGGGGAACTCCTACAATGAGCAGTTCTTC,CASSLGLGGGNSYNEQFF
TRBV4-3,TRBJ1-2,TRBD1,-,TGCGCCAGCAGCCAAGCCCGGGACAGGAACTATGGCTACACCTTC,CASSQARDRNYGYTF